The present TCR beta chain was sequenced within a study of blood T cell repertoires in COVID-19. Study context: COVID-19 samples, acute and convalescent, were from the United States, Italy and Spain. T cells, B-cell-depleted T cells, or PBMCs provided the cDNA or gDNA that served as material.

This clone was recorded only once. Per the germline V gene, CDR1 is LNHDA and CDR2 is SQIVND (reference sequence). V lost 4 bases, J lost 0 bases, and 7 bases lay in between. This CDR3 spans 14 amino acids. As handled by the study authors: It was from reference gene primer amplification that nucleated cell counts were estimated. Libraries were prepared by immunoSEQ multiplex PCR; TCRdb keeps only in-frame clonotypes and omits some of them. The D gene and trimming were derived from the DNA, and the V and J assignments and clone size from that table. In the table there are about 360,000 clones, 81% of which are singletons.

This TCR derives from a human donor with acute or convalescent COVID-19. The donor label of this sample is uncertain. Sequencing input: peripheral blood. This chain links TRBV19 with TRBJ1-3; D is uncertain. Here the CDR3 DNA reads TGTGCCAGTAGTAGCGGGGACTCTGGAAACACCATATATTTT. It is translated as CASSSGDSGNTIYF.